This TCR beta chain is from a study of blood T cell repertoires in COVID-19 (dated by TCRdb to about 2020). About the study as a whole: Collaborator samples came from the United States, Italy and Spain and covered acute and convalescent phases of COVID-19. The samples were drawn from two sources: the first 160 participants of the ongoing ImmuneRACE study, and 1,254 subjects contributed by 6 global collaborators. Where available, HLA class I and class II types were obtained from metadata supplied by the sample provider rather than from assay-based typing. The prospective study material was composed of cDNA or gDNA derived from T cells, B-cell-depleted T cells, or PBMCs. The repertoires were made available in a free public database intended to serve as a resource for research on the immune response to SARS-CoV-2. Deeply sampled blood TCRbeta repertoires from subjects exposed to, actively infected with, or recovered from COVID-19 were included in the dataset. Nearly every sample came with metadata listing a de-identified subject ID, COVID-19 status, age in years and sex. The research as a whole found: The quantity of clinical and demographic metadata differed by source and by participant and was supplied without curation.

This clone was detected only a few times. This receptor's antigen is unknown. No much larger clonotype is one base removed from it; base qualities were not supplied. Each collaborating institution followed its own protocols to collect whole blood in K2EDTA tubes. For TCRbeta analysis, collaborator samples were shipped as frozen whole blood, as isolated PBMCs, or as DNA extracted from either sample type. CDR1 is given as ENHRY and CDR2 as SYGVKD, both from the germline V gene. Counted from cysteine to phenylalanine, this CDR3 has 12 amino acids. Just the 36-base CDR3 DNA is kept, in frame starting at base 1. Trimming at the junction amounts to 0 bases on V and 14 bases on J, and the germline ends lie 8 bases apart. The immunoSEQ Assay, a bias-controlled multiplex PCR, was used to amplify TCRbeta CDR3 regions from genomic DNA. From the authors' description of their analysis: The number of nucleated cells in each sample was estimated by amplification of reference gene primers within the assay. To quantify the absolute abundance of each unique TCRbeta CDR3 rearrangement, sequence reads were collapsed and filtered. Productive Simpson clonality was computed per sample as the square root of Simpson's diversity index over productive rearrangements. Entries here come from immuneACCESS through TCRdb and include only in-frame sequences with V and J called. Some clones fail to appear in such tables; in the studies checked, an unresolved V gene covers under half of the shortfall, and the cause of the remainder is unknown. V and J calls plus clone size are reproduced from that table; the DNA served to infer D and trimming. For this sample there are roughly 190,000 clones; 70% to 80% appear just once. The ten most abundant clones make up roughly 12% of the sample.

The sequence came from a woman in her 50s with acute or convalescent COVID-19. Rearrangement joined TRBV10-3 to TRBJ1-6, with the D gene uncertain. The sample consisted of peripheral blood. The DNA reads as follows: TGTGCCATCAGTGAGTCGGAGTGGGCCCTCCACTTT. This encodes CAISESEWALHF.